What follows are 23 T cell receptor beta chains derived from one specimen sequenced in a study of T and B cells in COVID-19 patients. Blood genomic DNA input for TRB amplification was roughly 220-500 ng. BIOMED2 TRB-A/B primer pools were used in multiplex TRB PCR. Each CDR3 protein is one row after TCRdb ran MiXCR on the multiplex PCR reads. The sample carries about 4,600 distinct CDR3 sequences, 21% recorded once. What was sequenced was blood. These receptors came from a human donor with active COVID-19.

A few counts support this clonotype. V and J are TRBV6-1 and TRBJ1-1, with 9 bases aligning to TRBD1. V lost 6 bases, J lost 11 bases, and 7 bases stayed unmatched. This CDR3 has 12 residues. The germline CDR1 and CDR2 sequences are MNHNS and SASEGT. CDR3 amino acids: CASRGDRALAFF. Here the CDR3 DNA reads TGTGCCAGCAGGGGGGACAGGGCGTTGGCTTTCTTT.

The chain is built from TRBV5-4 and TRBJ1-1; D is possibly TRBD1 (6 bases). The germline V gene encodes CDR1 SGHNT and CDR2 YYREEE (reference sequence). The CDR3 loop spans 11 amino acids. V lost 3 bases to trimming and J lost 8 bases, with 8 bases between them. Here the CDR3 DNA reads TGTGCCAGCAGCTGGCAGGGGGAAGCTTTCTTT. Protein product: CASSWQGEAFF.

This clonotype is large (0.1 to 1%) in the sample. The rearrangement uses TRBV19 and TRBJ2-3; 7 nucleotides line up with TRBD1. V lost 7 bases to trimming and J lost 3 bases; unmatched junction nucleotides: 7. The CDR3 has 14 amino acids. Germline CDR1 reads LNHDA; CDR2 reads SQIVND (reference sequence). In DNA form, the CDR3 reads TGTGCCAGTAAACAGGGGATCGGGACAGATACGCAGTATTTT. This translates into CASKQGIGTDTQYF. The full variable domain, rest sourced from reference TRBV19 and TRBJ2-3, is DGGITQSPKYLFRKEGQNVTLSCEQNLNHDAMYWYRQDPGQGLRLIYYSQIVNDFQKGDIAEGYSVSREKKESFPLTVTSAQKNPTAFYLCASKQGIGTDTQYFGPGTRLTVL.

There are many counts of this clonotype. The chain recombines TRBV6-2 or TRBV6-3 with TRBJ1-5; perhaps TRBD1 as D (5 bases). This CDR3 contains 14 residues. CDR1 and CDR2 (germline): MNHEY, SVGEGT. The ends were cut back, 2 bases at V and 3 bases at J, with 8 bases in the middle. CDR3 nucleotide sequence: TGTGCCAGCAGTTACACACAGGACAATCAGCCCCAGCATTTT. Amino acids: CASSYTQDNQPQHF.

This clonotype rates as medium-sized. This chain links TRBV6-2 or TRBV6-3 with TRBJ2-6; D gene ambiguous. Germline CDR1 is MNHEY and CDR2 is SVGEGT. The CDR3 totals 15 residues. V dropped 7 bases and J dropped 0 bases, with 10 bases sitting between them. The CDR3 region is CASKKDGSGANVLTF. The CDR3 DNA sequence: TGTGCCAGCAAGAAAGACGGCTCTGGGGCCAACGTCCTGACTTTC.

This clonotype occurred a few times. The CDR3 region has the DNA TGTGCCAGCAGTTTAACGACAAACCAGTACTTC. Residues: CASSLTTNQYF. The chain employs TRBV7-9 and TRBJ2-5; D call uncertain. CDR1 is SEHNR and CDR2 is FQNEAQ in the germline V gene (reference sequence). There are 11 residues in the CDR3. V lost 6 bases and J 10 bases, leaving 12 bases between the germline ends.

This clonotype was detected only a few times. The V call is TRBV20-1, the J call TRBJ2-1; D is ambiguous. The CDR3 is 14 amino acids. CDR1 and CDR2 (germline): DFQATT, SNEGSKA (reference sequence). V lost 1 base and J 0 bases, leaving 7 bases between the germline ends. The CDR3 is CSARGDSSYNEQFF. CDR3 nucleotides: TGCAGTGCTAGAGGCGATAGCTCCTACAATGAGCAGTTCTTC.

This clonotype was seen at least ten times. The chain recombines TRBV15 with TRBJ1-1, with D hard to call. Trimming stripped 3 bases from V and 3 bases from J, with 8 bases between. CDR1 and CDR2 from the germline V gene are LNHNV and YYDKDF (reference sequence). The CDR3 spans 13 residues. CDR3 sequence (DNA): TGTGCCACCAGCAGGGAGGTTGACACTGAAGCTTTCTTT. It codes for CATSREVDTEAFF.

V is TRBV7-2 and J is TRBJ1-1; D is ambiguous. Trimming took off 5 bases at V and 8 bases at J, with 15 bases between the two ends. The CDR3 is 13 amino acids. Germline CDR1 SGHTA, CDR2 FQGNSA. Here the CDR3 DNA reads TGTGCCAGCAGCACCCCCCTCCATTGGGAAGCTTTCTTT. This translates into CASSTPLHWEAFF.

This clonotype occurred a few times. The chain couples TRBV5-1 to TRBJ1-1, with D unresolved. The CDR3 extends over 13 amino acids. Trimming stripped 1 base from V and 2 bases from J, with 6 bases between. Germline values: CDR1 SGHRS, CDR2 YFSETQ. The CDR3 sequence is CASSLFSNTEAFF. The DNA for the CDR3 is TGCGCCAGCAGCTTGTTCAGCAACACTGAAGCTTTCTTT.

The chain joins TRBV7-6 to TRBJ2-7, with 9 bases lining up with TRBD1. The CDR3 loop spans 15 amino acids. V lost 4 bases to trimming and J lost 0 bases; unmatched junction nucleotides: 4. Germline V CDR1 and CDR2: SGHVS, FNYEAQ. The CDR3 DNA reads as TGTGCCAGCAGCTCCGGGACAGGGACCTCCTACGAGCAGTACTTC. Amino acids: CASSSGTGTSYEQYF.

This clonotype was seen many times. The chain joins TRBV12-3 or TRBV12-4 to TRBJ2-1; D gene ambiguous. The CDR3 length is 12 residues. Trimming shortened V by 0 bases and J by 9 bases, and 6 bases separated the two germline ends. The CDR3 here is CASSLAAGEQFF. CDR3 DNA sequence: TGTGCCAGCAGTTTAGCTGCAGGTGAGCAGTTCTTC.

This chain joins TRBV20-1 and TRBJ2-1; D not resolved. Germline CDR1 and CDR2: DFQATT and SNEGSKA (reference sequence). The V end was cut by 3 bases, the J end by 3 bases, with 12 bases between. The CDR3 runs 14 residues. CDR3 DNA sequence: TGCAGTGCTAGGGCCGCGCAGTTCTACAATGAGCAGTTCTTC. This encodes CSARAAQFYNEQFF.

This clonotype was detected only a few times. The V and J genes are TRBV24-1 and TRBJ2-1, with D uncertain. V was trimmed by 3 bases and J by 4 bases, leaving 12 bases between them. The CDR3 consists of 15 residues. CDR1 is KGHDR, CDR2 SFDVKD, per germline. CDR3 sequence reads: CATSDPSGSYNEQFF. The CDR3 bases are TGTGCCACCAGTGATCCATCCGGGTCGTACAATGAGCAGTTCTTC.

This chain connects TRBV20-1 to TRBJ2-1; 7 nucleotides agree with TRBD2. Trimming cost V 4 bases and J 9 bases; bases outside gene matches: 9. This CDR3 spans 13 amino acids. CDR1 DFQATT and CDR2 SNEGSKA come from the germline V gene (reference sequence). The CDR3 here is CSAIGGGFGEQFF. CDR3 DNA sequence: TGCAGTGCTATCGGCGGGGGTTTCGGTGAGCAGTTCTTC.

Within the sample, this clonotype is medium-sized. The chain has TRBV6-5 and TRBJ2-7; 8 bases align to TRBD1. With 5 bases clipped from V and 2 bases from J, the junction kept 5 bases outside the gene matches. Germline loops: CDR1 MNHEY, CDR2 SVGAGI. The CDR3 totals 14 residues. Written as DNA, the CDR3 is TGTGCCAGCAGTCCCTGGGACAGGACCTACGAGCAGTACTTC. Its protein product is CASSPWDRTYEQYF.

This clonotype was recorded at least ten times. This chain connects TRBV19 to TRBJ1-2, with 7 positions matching TRBD1. CDR1 and CDR2 from the germline V gene are LNHDA and SQIVND (reference sequence). Germline trimming cut 0 bases from V and 4 bases from J; bases unmatched to any gene: 8. This CDR3 is built from 16 residues. The CDR3 protein is CASSIETGTASYGYTF. CDR3 nucleotides: TGTGCCAGTAGTATAGAGACCGGGACAGCATCCTATGGCTACACCTTC.

By proportion, this clonotype is medium-sized (0.01 to 0.1%). This rearrangement joins TRBV6-1 to TRBJ2-3; TRBD2 might be the D (7 bases). Germline CDR1 reads MNHNS; CDR2 reads SASEGT. This CDR3 region has 20 residues. Trimming pared 3 bases from V and 4 bases from J, leaving 29 bases between. The CDR3 is CASSEVVYRGRAGGADTQYF. The DNA for the CDR3 is TGTGCCAGCAGTGAGGTTGTATATAGGGGGAGGGCGGGTGGAGCAGATACGCAGTATTTT.

This clonotype was counted a few times. The chain is built from TRBV24-1 and TRBJ2-4; 14 nucleotides line up with TRBD2. Unmatched junction bases numbered 4, after V lost 4 bases and J lost 6 bases. CDR1 and CDR2 from the germline V gene are KGHDR and SFDVKD. The CDR3 runs to 16 residues. CDR3: CATSDTGTSGRNIQYF. The CDR3 nucleotides are TGTGCCACCAGTGACACCGGGACTAGCGGGAGAAACATTCAGTACTTC.

The chain carries TRBV11-2 and TRBJ2-7; D unresolved. The germline V and J ends were trimmed by 2 bases and 10 bases, with 12 bases remaining between them. Germline loops: CDR1 SGHAT, CDR2 FQNNGV. The CDR3 has 12 amino acids. CDR3 protein: CASSLSGRYQYF. CDR3 bases: TGTGCCAGCAGCTTATCCGGACGATACCAGTACTTC.

By share, this clonotype counts as medium-sized. The gene calls are TRBV27 and TRBJ1-1, with a weak D call TRBD1 (5 bases). Germline CDR1 reads MNHEY; CDR2 reads SMNVEV (reference sequence). CDR3 size: 14 residues. V lost 4 bases to trimming and J lost 1 base, with 10 bases between them. The CDR3 coding sequence is TGTGCCAGCAGTTCGGGTGGGGCGAACACTGAAGCTTTCTTT. Encoded protein: CASSSGGANTEAFF.

This clonotype was observed at least ten times. The V gene is TRBV5-3, the J gene TRBJ2-7, with 8 bases lining up with TRBD1. TRBV5-3 is an ORF; its function is uncertain. The CDR3 sequence is 15 residues long. Trimming removed 1 base from V and 6 bases from J; junction bases left unmatched: 9. Written as DNA, the CDR3 is TGTGCCAGAAGCTTGTGGTTGGACAGGGCGCGCGAGCAGTACTTC. It codes for CARSLWLDRAREQYF.

This clonotype was detected a few times. The chain links TRBV4-3 to TRBJ1-5, with TRBD1 matching over 8 bases. Losses at the gene ends were 0 bases for V and 4 bases for J; bases not matched to a gene: 2. The CDR3 has 15 residues. CDR1 LGHNA and CDR2 YSLEER come from the germline V gene. Written as DNA, the CDR3 is TGCGCCAGCAGCCAAGATCAGGGGGCTAATCAGCCCCAGCATTTT. Its translation is CASSQDQGANQPQHF.